The 19 T cell receptor beta chains listed next were all sequenced from one sample in a study of cytomegalovirus exposure and HLA in healthy donors. PCR primers comprised 60 Vbeta and 13 Jbeta primers. The repertoire was sequenced with immunoSEQ multiplex PCR; TCRdb's copy has only in-frame clones and lacks some. Its table lists more than 90,000 clones. The sequencing input was PBMCs. Source of these receptors: a man aged 35 to 55 in good health and CMV-seropositive.

The chain uses TRBV5-6 and TRBJ1-5; 7 bases match TRBD1. Losses at the gene ends were 0 bases for V and 3 bases for J; bases not matched to a gene: 6. The CDR3 covers 16 residues. Germline CDR1 reads SGHDT; CDR2 reads YYEEEE. CDR3 amino acids: CASSLERGQNNQPQHF. In DNA, the CDR3 is TGTGCCAGCAGCTTGGAACGGGGACAGAACAATCAGCCCCAGCATTTT.

The J gene is TRBJ2-1, the V gene TRBV9; the D gene is possibly TRBD2 (5 bases). The CDR3 contains 16 residues. V was shortened by 3 bases and J by 1 base, with 14 bases between the two germline ends. Germline-derived CDR1 and CDR2 are SGDLS and YYNGEE. CDR3 nucleotides: TGTGCCAGCAGCGACGGACTGGCCAGATCCTACAATGAGCAGTTCTTC. This translates into CASSDGLARSYNEQFF.

To note about this clone: Other DNA sequences in the same sample also yield this CDR3. The J gene is TRBJ2-1, the V gene TRBV27, with 11 bases aligning to TRBD2. Germline V gene sequence: CDR1 MNHEY, CDR2 SMNVEV (reference sequence). The CDR3 runs 16 residues. The junction had 2 bases not matched to a gene; V was cut back by 0 bases and J by 4 bases. CDR3 DNA sequence: TGTGCCAGCAGTTTATCCGGGACTAGCGGTTACAATGAGCAGTTCTTC. Protein product: CASSLSGTSGYNEQFF.

This rearrangement joins TRBV4-3 to TRBJ1-1; D is ambiguous. V was clipped by 1 base and J by 1 base, with 7 bases between them. Germline V gene data show CDR1 as LGHNA and CDR2 as YSLEER. The CDR3 is 14 amino acids. DNA of the CDR3: TGCGCCAGCAGCCAAGTGCGGGAGAACACTGAAGCTTTCTTT. Its protein product is CASSQVRENTEAFF.

This chain joins TRBV30 and TRBJ2-6; 8 bases are shared with TRBD2. V lost 4 bases and J lost 3; bases outside the gene matches: 5. Per the germline V gene, CDR1 is GTSNPN and CDR2 is SVGIG (reference sequence). This CDR3 region has 15 residues. For the CDR3, the DNA is TGTGCCTGGAAAGTAGCGGGACTTGGGGCCAACGTCCTGACTTTC. Residues: CAWKVAGLGANVLTF. Filled out from reference TRBV30 and TRBJ2-6, the complete variable domain reads SQTIHQWPATLVQPVGSPLSLECTVEGTSNPNLYWYRQAAGRGLQLLFYSVGIGQISSEVPQNLSASRPQDRQFILSSKKLLLSDSGFYLCAWKVAGLGANVLTFGAGSRLTVL.

The gene calls are TRBV10-3 and TRBJ2-5; 9 bases line up with TRBD1. Germline V gene data show CDR1 as ENHRY and CDR2 as SYGVKD. The CDR3 length is 15 residues. Trimming at V came to 4 bases and at J to 1 base, leaving 4 bases not matched to a gene. As DNA, the CDR3 is TGTGCCATCAGTGTGGACAGGGGAGTCCAAGAGACCCAGTACTTC. The encoded protein is CAISVDRGVQETQYF.

The rearrangement joins TRBV25-1 to TRBJ2-5; 10 bases map to TRBD2. The CDR3 runs 17 residues. CDR1 is MGHDK, CDR2 SYGVNS, per germline. Trimming removed 8 bases from V and 5 bases from J; junction bases left unmatched: 17. The CDR3: CASSAGRSSGSVETQYF. The CDR3 nucleotides read TGTGCCAGCTCTGCCGGGAGATCTAGCGGGAGCGTGGAGACCCAGTACTTC.

J is TRBJ1-2 and V is TRBV7-9, with 9 bases matching TRBD1. Germline V gives CDR1 SEHNR, CDR2 FQNEAQ (reference sequence). The CDR3 runs 16 residues. The trim removed 5 bases at V and 5 bases at J, leaving 12 bases unmatched. CDR3 bases: TGTGCCAGCAGCCCACCTTGGGACAGGGTGGAATATGGCTACACCTTC. This translates into CASSPPWDRVEYGYTF.

The V and J genes are TRBV29-1 and TRBJ1-2; 9 bases are shared with TRBD1. Looked up from germline, CDR1 is SQVTM and CDR2 is ANQGSEA. The CDR3 is 13 residues long. Trimming at V came to 4 bases and at J to 2 bases, leaving 2 bases not matched to a gene. CDR3 sequence reads: CSVVGTGNYGYTF. The CDR3 bases are TGCAGCGTTGTAGGGACAGGGAACTATGGCTACACCTTC.

V and J are TRBV10-3 and TRBJ2-1; the match to TRBD2 covers 9 bases. With 6 bases clipped from V and 5 bases from J, the junction kept 5 bases outside the gene matches. CDR1 and CDR2 (germline): ENHRY, SYGVKD. CDR3 length: 14 residues. The CDR3 region is CAIRQRLADNEQFF. The CDR3 DNA is TGTGCCATCAGGCAAAGACTAGCGGACAATGAGCAGTTCTTC.

The chain links TRBV5-1 to TRBJ2-7; 8 positions match TRBD1. The CDR3 sequence is 14 residues long. The germline gives CDR1 SGHRS, CDR2 YFSETQ. V was pared by 4 bases and J by 0 bases, with 3 bases of the junction left unmatched. CDR3 protein: CASSRTGSSYEQYF. The CDR3 DNA is TGCGCCAGCAGCCGGACAGGGAGCTCCTACGAGCAGTACTTC.

Details on this clone: The sample has other DNA sequences that encode this CDR3 too. V is TRBV15 and J is TRBJ2-2; TRBD1 matches 9 bases. The germline gives CDR1 LNHNV, CDR2 YYDKDF (reference sequence). The J segment lost 0 bases and the V segment lost 1 base, leaving 0 bases of the junction unmatched. The CDR3 runs to 16 residues. CDR3 DNA sequence: TGTGCCACCAGCAGAGGACAGGGGGCGAACACCGGGGAGCTGTTTTTT. It translates to CATSRGQGANTGELFF. Full variable domain (remainder filled in from reference TRBV15 and TRBJ2-2): DAMVIQNPRYQVTQFGKPVTLSCSQTLNHNVMYWYQQKSSQAPKLLFHYYDKDFNNEADTPDNFQSRRPNTSFCFLDIRSPGLGDTAMYLCATSRGQGANTGELFFGEGSRLTVL.

The V call is TRBV2, the J call TRBJ2-3; D is perhaps TRBD2 (5 bases). The CDR3 runs 11 residues. Trimming took off 10 bases at V and 4 bases at J, with 9 bases between the two ends. From germline, CDR1 is SNHLY and CDR2 FYNNEI. The CDR3 coding sequence is TGTGCCACCACGCGGGCAGATACGCAGTATTTT. It translates to CATTRADTQYF.

The rearrangement joins TRBV2 to TRBJ2-2; weak D call: TRBD1 (7 bases). The CDR3 is made up of 15 amino acids. Trimming removed 5 bases at V and 0 bases at J, with 10 bases between. Germline CDR1 reads SNHLY; CDR2 reads FYNNEI. The CDR3 protein is CASSLRGANTGELFF. Written as DNA, the CDR3 is TGTGCCAGCAGTCTCAGGGGGGCGAACACCGGGGAGCTGTTTTTT.

CDR3 in amino acids: CASSMRQLNNEQFF. DNA of the CDR3: TGTGCCAGTAGTATGCGACAGTTAAACAATGAGCAGTTCTTC. The genes are TRBV19 and TRBJ2-1; D is perhaps TRBD1 (5 bases). V was trimmed by 3 bases and J by 5 bases, leaving 11 bases between them. The CDR3 totals 14 residues. CDR1 LNHDA and CDR2 SQIVND come from the germline V gene (reference sequence).

The rearrangement joins TRBV29-1 to TRBJ2-3; weak D call: TRBD2 (6 bases). The CDR3 is 16 residues long. Looked up from germline, CDR1 is SQVTM and CDR2 is ANQGSEA. With 4 bases removed from V and 3 bases from J, the gap between germline ends came to 20 bases. CDR3 region: CSVVGGFGAETDTQYF. Here the CDR3 DNA reads TGCAGCGTTGTGGGGGGTTTTGGGGCAGAAACAGATACGCAGTATTTT.

The chain employs TRBV5-1 and TRBJ2-2, with TRBD2 matching 8 bases. The CDR3 covers 15 residues. After removal of 1 base from V and 7 bases from J, the junction contained 6 bases not matched to a gene. Germline V gene data show CDR1 as SGHRS and CDR2 as YFSETQ. The CDR3 loop reads CASSLISGRIGELFF. CDR3 DNA: TGCGCCAGCAGCTTGATAAGCGGGAGAATCGGGGAGCTGTTTTTT.

The chain combines TRBV29-1 with TRBJ2-3, with a tentative D call TRBD1 (6 bases). Trimming shortened V by 5 bases and J by 3 bases, and 15 bases separated the two germline ends. Germline lookup yields CDR1 SQVTM and CDR2 ANQGSEA. The CDR3 totals 14 residues. The CDR3 sequence is CSVWGLGSTDTQYF. The CDR3 DNA follows: TGCAGCGTTTGGGGGCTTGGGAGTACAGATACGCAGTATTTT.

V gene TRBV6-1 combines with J gene TRBJ2-5; 9 nucleotides align to TRBD2. This CDR3 region has 15 residues. Trimming cost V 8 bases and J 5 bases; bases outside gene matches: 12. Germline V CDR1 and CDR2: MNHNS, SASEGT. The chain's CDR3 is CASRTSDGTRETQYF. The CDR3 DNA reads TGTGCCAGCCGGACTAGCGATGGGACCCGGGAGACCCAGTACTTC.